This TCR beta chain was identified in a study of beta chain features in type 1 diabetes. This clone showed up just a few times. Its cognate antigen is unknown. Notes on the study in general: Small HLA sub-analyses could not settle whether HLA shapes TCRB rearrangement. Insertions were fewer and deletions more numerous at VDJ junctions in type 1 diabetes patients. Using cDNA template may skew counts toward highly expressing activated cells.

CDR1 SGHDT and CDR2 YYEEEE come from the germline V gene. With 5 bases clipped from V and 4 bases from J, the junction kept 12 bases outside the gene matches. The CDR3 covers 16 residues. The single heparinised draw taken from each donor contained around 100 mL of blood on average. Of the isolated RNA, all was reverse transcribed, and so the sequenced material was expressed TCRB transcripts. Here immunoSEQ multiplex PCR was the method, and the copy in TCRdb shows in-frame clones only, minus some. The sample lists 850,000 to 900,000 clones, roughly a sixth occurring once. Specimen: naive CD4+ T cells from blood. V and J are TRBV5-6 and TRBJ1-3, with 7 bases that match TRBD1. The sequence was collected from a young woman in good health. The CDR3 sequence is CASSLTGRDFGNTIYF. CDR3 sequence (DNA): TGTGCCAGCAGTCTGACAGGGCGCGATTTCGGAAACACCATATATTTT.